The 26 T cell receptor beta chains presented below share a single source sample, sequenced in a study of CD8+CD57+ T cells in acquired aplastic anemia. Genomic DNA, the template, was used for profiling of the TCR beta VDJ and CDR3. Each CDR3 protein gets one entry after TCRdb re-called the reads with MiXCR. The data show 150,000 or so distinct CDR3 sequences, about 48% seen once. Patients picked for sequencing had shown CD8+CD57+ cell expansion detected by flow cytometry. Sample: sorted CD4+, CD8+, or CD8+CD57+ T cells (not recorded which) from PBMCs. These receptor sequences come from a human donor with aplastic anemia.

This sequence joins TRBV9 and TRBJ2-7; D is possibly TRBD1 (6 bases). CDR1 and CDR2 from the germline V gene are SGDLS and YYNGEE. The CDR3 length is 16 residues. Deletions cut 4 bases from V and 3 bases from J, with 20 bases between. CDR3 DNA: TGTGCCAGCAGCCCTTCCCCCGCCCGAGGGGGCTACGAGCAGTACTTC. It yields the protein CASSPSPARGGYEQYF.

This clonotype was counted many times. The chain recombines TRBV11-2 with TRBJ1-4, with TRBD1 as a possible D gene (6 bases). CDR1 is SGHAT, CDR2 FQNNGV, per germline. The CDR3 covers 16 residues. Trimming removed 5 bases at V and 6 bases at J, with 19 bases between. The chain's CDR3 is CASSVNRAGNDEKLFF. The CDR3 nucleotides are TGTGCCAGCAGCGTAAACAGGGCCGGTAATGATGAAAAACTGTTTTTT.

The chain uses TRBV27 and TRBJ1-5; D unresolved. The CDR3 sequence is 14 residues long. Germline assignment: CDR1 MNHEY and CDR2 SMNVEV (reference sequence). The germline V and J ends were trimmed by 2 bases and 4 bases, with 9 bases remaining between them. CDR3 DNA: TGTGCCAGCAGTTTAGGCAGGATGAATCAGCCCCAGCATTTT. The encoded protein is CASSLGRMNQPQHF.

As to this clonotype: One end of the junction is discordant with germline, which a read error may explain. The chain employs TRBV7-9 and TRBJ1-1; D is unresolved. Germline V gene sequence: CDR1 SEHNR, CDR2 FQNEAQ (reference sequence). This CDR3 is built from 13 residues. CDR3: CAGSSVMNTEAFF. DNA of the CDR3: TGTGCCGGCAGCTCTGTGATGAACACTGAGGCTTTCTTT.

This clonotype was seen more than once but under ten times. This may stem from a read error, because a much larger clone lies one nucleotide away. This chain joins TRBV6-1 and TRBJ2-7, with 9 bases aligning to TRBD1. Germline lookup yields CDR1 MNHNS and CDR2 SASEGT. V lost 3 bases and J lost 6; bases outside the gene matches: 9. The CDR3 spans 15 residues. The CDR3 DNA sequence: TGTGCCAGCAGTGAGTGGGGACAGGGCCTGAGCGAGCAGTACTTC. As protein: CASSEWGQGLSEQYF.

This sequence joins TRBV27 and TRBJ1-1, with 8 positions matching TRBD1. Germline V gene sequence: CDR1 MNHEY, CDR2 SMNVEV (reference sequence). After removal of 6 bases from V and 7 bases from J, the junction contained 13 bases not matched to a gene. This CDR3 has 15 amino acids. The CDR3 spells CASSLTGGVESEAFF. The CDR3 DNA reads TGTGCCAGCAGCTTAACAGGGGGGGTGGAAAGTGAAGCTTTCTTT.

V gene TRBV20-1 combines with J gene TRBJ1-6; 9 bases match TRBD1. Per germline, CDR1 DFQATT and CDR2 SNEGSKA (reference sequence). The CDR3 length is 13 residues. Trimming at V came to 7 bases and at J to 10 bases, leaving 8 bases not matched to a gene. CDR3 region: CSVSGTGKSPLHF. CDR3 sequence (DNA): TGCAGTGTCTCCGGGACAGGGAAATCACCCCTCCACTTT.

This clonotype was seen at least ten times. This sequence joins TRBV5-4 and TRBJ1-2; D remains unclear. The length of the CDR3 is 14 residues. With 4 bases removed from V and 8 bases from J, the gap between germline ends came to 18 bases. CDR1 is SGHNT, CDR2 YYREEE, per germline (reference sequence). Written as DNA, the CDR3 is TGTGCCAGCAGCCCAGAGGTCGGCCCGGAAGGCTACACCTTC. Translating gives CASSPEVGPEGYTF.

The chain couples TRBV12-3 or TRBV12-4 to TRBJ1-2; D remains unclear. V dropped 7 bases and J dropped 7 bases, with 13 bases sitting between them. The CDR3 is 12 amino acids. The CDR3 DNA follows: TGTGCCAGCACGCCGAGCCCCTCTGGCTACACCTTC. It encodes CASTPSPSGYTF.

At least ten counts were recorded for this clonotype. The chain uses TRBV6-2 or TRBV6-3 and TRBJ2-7; 7 nucleotides match TRBD1. Germline CDR1 and CDR2: MNHEY and SVGEGT. The CDR3 runs 14 residues. Trimming cost V 4 bases and J 3 bases; bases outside gene matches: 6. The CDR3 sequence: CASSSVGQVYEQYF. In nucleotides, the CDR3 is TGTGCCAGCAGTTCCGTCGGACAGGTCTACGAGCAGTACTTC.

CDR3 DNA: TGCGCCAGCAGTGAGAAGGACGGTCCCAATGAGCAGTTCTTC. Translation: CASSEKDGPNEQFF. The chain employs TRBV10-2 and TRBJ2-1; D not certain. This CDR3 has 14 residues. V was cut by 2 bases and J by 6 bases, with 11 bases left in between. CDR1 and CDR2 (germline): WSHSY, SAAADI.

This clonotype was seen a handful of times. The J gene is TRBJ2-7, the V gene TRBV10-3, with 8 positions matching TRBD1. Germline values: CDR1 ENHRY, CDR2 SYGVKD. This CDR3 region has 13 residues. The ends lost 6 bases at V and 6 bases at J; junction bases unmatched: 7. CDR3 sequence reads: CAIRPGQGGEQYF. CDR3 sequence (DNA): TGTGCCATCAGGCCTGGACAGGGTGGCGAGCAGTACTTC.

At least ten counts were recorded for this clonotype. The rearrangement uses TRBV10-3 and TRBJ1-2, with a possible D match to TRBD1 (5 bases). The CDR3 covers 18 residues. Germline V CDR1 and CDR2: ENHRY, SYGVKD. The V end was cut by 2 bases, the J end by 2 bases, with 21 bases between. The CDR3 nucleotides are TGTGCCATCAGTGAGGAAGGGATTGGGGACCCCCAAAACTATGGCTACACCTTC. Its protein is CAISEEGIGDPQNYGYTF.

This chain links TRBV7-2 with TRBJ1-1, with a weak D call TRBD1 (6 bases). The ends were cut back, 3 bases at V and 1 base at J, with 12 bases in the middle. From germline, CDR1 is SGHTA and CDR2 FQGNSA. This CDR3 comprises 15 residues. The CDR3 spells CASSFLGGQNTEAFF. The CDR3 nucleotides read TGTGCCAGCAGCTTCCTGGGGGGGCAGAACACTGAAGCTTTCTTT. Using reference TRBV7-2 and TRBJ1-1 for the parts outside the CDR3, the full variable domain is GAGVSQSPSNKVTEKGKDVELRCDPISGHTALYWYRQSLGQGLEFLIYFQGNSAPDKSGLPSDRFSAERTGGSVSTLTIQRTQQEDSAVYLCASSFLGGQNTEAFFGQGTRLTVV.

This clonotype was counted many times. The chain is built from TRBV9 and TRBJ1-6; weak D call: TRBD1 (6 bases). The germline V gene has CDR1 SGDLS and CDR2 YYNGEE. Trimming pared 4 bases from V and 7 bases from J, leaving 15 bases between. The CDR3 extends over 15 amino acids. CDR3 residues: CASSTSGTSNSPLHF. The CDR3 coding sequence is TGTGCCAGCAGCACATCCGGGACATCGAATTCACCCCTCCACTTT.

This chain connects TRBV5-5 to TRBJ1-6; unclear D gene. Per germline, CDR1 SGHKS and CDR2 YYEKEE (reference sequence). CDR3 size: 16 residues. With 0 bases removed from V and 0 bases from J, the gap between germline ends came to 7 bases. Written as DNA, the CDR3 is TGTGCCAGCAGCTTGGGCGATAGCTCCTATAATTCACCCCTCCACTTT. Its protein product is CASSLGDSSYNSPLHF.

This clonotype occurred once. This rearrangement joins TRBV7-6 to TRBJ1-1; 7 nucleotides align to TRBD1. V trimming: 1 base; J trimming: 0 bases; junction bases outside the gene matches: 5. CDR3 length: 16 amino acids. Germline CDR1 SGHVS, CDR2 FNYEAQ. CDR3 sequence (DNA): TGTGCCAGCAGCTTAGAGGGGACAGTCATGAACACTGAAGCTTTCTTT. Translation gives CASSLEGTVMNTEAFF. The variable domain in full, completed from reference TRBV7-6 and TRBJ1-1, reads GAGVSQSPRYKVTKRGQDVALRCDPISGHVSLYWYRQALGQGPEFLTYFNYEAQQDKSGLPNDRFSAERPEGSISTLTIQRTEQRDSAMYRCASSLEGTVMNTEAFFGQGTRLTVV.

There are a few counts of this clonotype. Compared with germline, one end of the junction differs, possibly owing to a read error. This rearrangement joins TRBV15 to TRBJ2-5; 8 nucleotides line up with TRBD2. Germline-derived CDR1 and CDR2 are LNHNV and YYDKDF (reference sequence). This CDR3 is built from 13 residues. CDR3 loop: CASSPGGTETQYF. The CDR3 bases are TGTGCCAGCAGCCCGGGAGGGACAGAGACCCAGTACTTC.

With respect to this clonotype: A read error may be the cause here, since a much bigger clone is one base away. J is TRBJ1-1 and V is TRBV12-3 or TRBV12-4; 8 bases line up with TRBD1. CDR3 size: 17 residues. V was pared by 6 bases and J by 0 bases, with 12 bases of the junction left unmatched. The chain's CDR3 is CASSFTGGGNMNTEAFF. CDR3 bases: TGTGCCAGCAGCTTCACAGGGGGTGGGAACATGAACACTGAAGCTTTCTTT.

The V and J genes are TRBV12-3 or TRBV12-4 and TRBJ1-2; weak D call: TRBD1 (5 bases). The CDR3 length is 20 residues. V lost 6 bases to trimming and J lost 4 bases, with 33 bases between them. In nucleotides, the CDR3 is TGTGCCAGCAGCCCTGCAGCGGGGGTTCAAGAGACCCAGAAGGGCTATGGCTACACCTTC. Protein product: CASSPAAGVQETQKGYGYTF.

The sample holds one count of this clonotype. This chain links TRBV20-1 with TRBJ2-5; no firm D call. The CDR3 spans 11 residues. V was pared by 6 bases and J by 5 bases, with 10 bases between. The V gene's germline CDR1 is DFQATT and CDR2 SNEGSKA (reference sequence). CDR3 bases: TGCAGTGCGTCGAGCCGGGAGACCCAGTACTTC. Amino acids: CSASSRETQYF.

This CDR3 is CASSSSSSSRGNYEQYF. The CDR3 coding sequence is TGTGCCAGCAGTTCTAGCAGCTCCTCAAGGGGGAACTACGAGCAGTACTTC. V is TRBV11-1 and J is TRBJ2-7; tentative D call: TRBD1 (6 bases). The V end lost 6 bases, the J end lost 3 bases, and 24 bases lay between the germline ends. This CDR3 spans 17 amino acids. Per germline, CDR1 SGHAT and CDR2 FQDESV (reference sequence).

This chain joins TRBV10-3 and TRBJ2-7, with 8 nucleotides matching TRBD1. Germline V gives CDR1 ENHRY, CDR2 SYGVKD. The CDR3 loop spans 16 amino acids. V shed 3 bases and J 0 bases; nucleotides not matched to a gene: 7. The CDR3 here is CAISEIPGGGSYEQYF. CDR3 nucleotide sequence: TGTGCCATCAGTGAAATACCAGGGGGCGGCTCCTACGAGCAGTACTTC.

There are many counts of this clonotype. This sequence joins TRBV7-9 and TRBJ1-6; no definite D call. CDR1 and CDR2 from the germline V gene are SEHNR and FQNEAQ (reference sequence). The CDR3 is made up of 11 amino acids. Trimming took off 5 bases at V and 10 bases at J, with 6 bases between the two ends. CDR3 residues: CASSRRSPLHF. CDR3 DNA: TGTGCCAGCAGCCGACGGTCACCCCTCCACTTT.

The chain has TRBV7-8 and TRBJ1-6; 7 bases line up with TRBD1. This CDR3 spans 14 amino acids. The V gene end was trimmed by 4 bases and the J gene end by 6 bases; junction bases not matched to a gene: 3. Germline V gene sequence: CDR1 SGHVS, CDR2 FQNEAQ. CDR3: CASSSRQGNSPLHF. The CDR3 DNA sequence: TGTGCCAGCAGCTCCCGACAGGGTAATTCACCCCTCCACTTT.

The table lists this clonotype with many counts. A clone one base away is much larger, so this may be a read error. CDR3 loop: CASLTTWEGYEQYF. CDR3 coding DNA: TGTGCCAGCCTGACGACATGGGAGGGCTACGAGCAGTACTTC. The chain joins TRBV2 to TRBJ2-7, with TRBD2 matching 7 bases. CDR3 length: 14 residues. Germline V gene sequence: CDR1 SNHLY, CDR2 FYNNEI. V lost 8 bases, J lost 3 bases, and 10 bases stayed unmatched. Together with reference TRBV2 and TRBJ2-7, the CDR3 gives the full variable domain: EPEVTQTPSHQVTQMGQEVILRCVPISNHLYFYWYRQILGQKVEFLVSFYNNEISEKSEIFDDQFSVERPDGSNFTLKIRSTKLEDSAMYFCASLTTWEGYEQYFGPGTRLTVT.